The 6 T cell receptor beta chains presented below share a single source sample, sequenced in a study of shared clonotypes between healthy human individuals. The assay was immunoSEQ multiplex PCR, and TCRdb's table has in-frame clones only and misses some. The data contain fewer than 850,000 clones, 60% to 80% of them singletons. Source material: memory CD4+ T cells sorted from blood. Subset indicated: CD45RA-negative fraction. The receptor set was obtained from a woman in her 30s in good health.

This clone turned up a few times. The chain is built from TRBV4-2 and TRBJ2-7; D may be TRBD1 (5 bases). Germline lookup yields CDR1 LGHNA and CDR2 YNFKEQ. This CDR3 has 15 residues. Trimming pared 4 bases from V and 0 bases from J, leaving 13 bases between. The CDR3 loop reads CASSPDRSSSYEQYF. The DNA for the CDR3 is TGTGCCAGCAGCCCCGACAGAAGCAGCTCCTACGAGCAGTACTTC.

CDR3 sequence (DNA): TGTGCCAGTAGTATAGAACTAGCATCCTACAATGAGCAGTTCTTC. Translated: CASSIELASYNEQFF. The chain couples TRBV19 to TRBJ2-1, with D perhaps matching TRBD2 (6 bases). The CDR3 extends over 15 amino acids. The germline CDR1 and CDR2 sequences are LNHDA and SQIVND (reference sequence). The germline V and J ends were trimmed by 0 bases and 1 base, with 7 bases remaining between them.

The chain recombines TRBV7-9 with TRBJ1-1, with D perhaps matching TRBD1 (5 bases). V lost 5 bases and J 1 base, leaving 11 bases between the germline ends. The germline V gene encodes CDR1 SEHNR and CDR2 FQNEAQ (reference sequence). The CDR3 runs 14 residues. The chain's CDR3 is CASSIIQANTEAFF. The CDR3 DNA is TGTGCCAGCAGCATAATACAGGCGAACACTGAAGCTTTCTTT.

The CDR3 nucleotides are TGTGCCAGCAGCTTCGTGGGATTAAGCTACGAGCAGTACTTC. Amino acid sequence: CASSFVGLSYEQYF. This chain connects TRBV5-8 to TRBJ2-7; D is undetermined. From germline, CDR1 is SGHTS and CDR2 YDEGEE. The CDR3 is 14 residues long. V was shortened by 2 bases and J by 3 bases, with 12 bases between the two germline ends.

This chain joins TRBV5-1 and TRBJ1-2; D might be TRBD1 (5 bases). V lost 4 bases to trimming and J lost 8 bases, with 24 bases between them. In germline, CDR1 is SGHRS, CDR2 YFSETQ. The CDR3 runs to 16 residues. The CDR3 sequence is CASSAGSATQTRGYTF. In nucleotides, the CDR3 is TGCGCCAGCAGCGCAGGGTCAGCGACCCAAACCCGGGGCTACACCTTC. The variable domain in full, with the rest retrieved from reference TRBV5-1 and TRBJ1-2, is KAGVTQTPRYLIKTRGQQVTLSCSPISGHRSVSWYQQTPGQGLQFLFEYFSETQRNKGNFPGRFSGRQFSNSRSEMNVSTLELGDSALYLCASSAGSATQTRGYTFGSGTRLTVV.

The J gene is TRBJ1-2, the V gene TRBV4-2; D uncertain. Trimming cost V 0 bases and J 2 bases, with 10 bases left between them. This CDR3 is 15 amino acids long. The germline V gene encodes CDR1 LGHNA and CDR2 YNFKEQ. Here the CDR3 DNA reads TGTGCCAGCAGCCAAGATCCAGAGGGAAACTATGGCTACACCTTC. This codes for CASSQDPEGNYGYTF.